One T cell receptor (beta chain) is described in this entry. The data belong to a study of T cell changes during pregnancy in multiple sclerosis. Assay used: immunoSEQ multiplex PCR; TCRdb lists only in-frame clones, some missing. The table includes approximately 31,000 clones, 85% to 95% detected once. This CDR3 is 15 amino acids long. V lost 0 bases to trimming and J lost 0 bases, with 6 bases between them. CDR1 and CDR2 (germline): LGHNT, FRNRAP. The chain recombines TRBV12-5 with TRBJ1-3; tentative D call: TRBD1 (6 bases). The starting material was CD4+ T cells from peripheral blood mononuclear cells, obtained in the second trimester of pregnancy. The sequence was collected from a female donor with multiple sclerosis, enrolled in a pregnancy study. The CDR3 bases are TGTGCTAGTGGTTTGGTACAGGGCTCTGGAAACACCATATATTTT. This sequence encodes CASGLVQGSGNTIYF.